What follows are 9 T cell receptor beta chains derived from one specimen sequenced in a study of blood T cells in healthy people across ages. The second PCR ran about 6 to 12 cycles with a sample-barcoded 5' primer and J-beta primers. Each CDR3 protein gets one entry after TCRdb re-called the 5' RACE reads with MiXCR. The profile shows about 780,000 distinct CDR3 sequences, roughly 46% of them singletons. Source material: blood. The origin of the receptors is a man older than 75 in good health.

This rearrangement joins TRBV20-1 to TRBJ2-1; TRBD2 matches 7 bases. There are 15 residues in the CDR3. Trimming removed 3 bases from V and 8 bases from J; junction bases left unmatched: 13. Germline-derived CDR1 and CDR2 are DFQATT and SNEGSKA (reference sequence). In nucleotides, the CDR3 is TGCAGTGCTAGTTCGGCTAGCGGAGGAAATGATGAGCAGTTCTTC. Translated: CSASSASGGNDEQFF.

This clonotype was counted between two and nine times. This chain joins TRBV6-5 and TRBJ1-3; unclear D gene. Trimming cost V 0 bases and J 5 bases, with 11 bases left between them. This CDR3 contains 15 residues. Germline CDR1 MNHEY, CDR2 SVGAGI. The CDR3: CASSYSLGYRNTIYF. DNA for the CDR3: TGTGCCAGCAGTTACTCGCTCGGGTATCGAAACACCATATATTTT.

The chain links TRBV6-5 to TRBJ2-1; 8 bases agree with TRBD1. The junction had 5 bases not matched to a gene; V was cut back by 5 bases and J by 5 bases. The CDR3 covers 14 residues. CDR1 and CDR2 from the germline V gene are MNHEY and SVGAGI. The CDR3 loop is CASSRQGLHNEQFF. The DNA for the CDR3 is TGTGCCAGCAGTAGACAGGGGCTCCACAATGAGCAGTTCTTC.

This clonotype was recorded a few times. The chain carries TRBV10-3 and TRBJ2-3; 10 bases map to TRBD2. There are 16 residues in the CDR3. Germline V gene sequence: CDR1 ENHRY, CDR2 SYGVKD. Trimming cost V 6 bases and J 4 bases; bases outside gene matches: 10. In DNA, the CDR3 is TGTGCCATCAGCTCGGATCCTAGCGGGAGCGCAGATACGCAGTATTTT. Amino acids: CAISSDPSGSADTQYF.

V gene TRBV7-2 combines with J gene TRBJ2-1, with D tentatively TRBD2 (5 bases). V was cut by 5 bases and J by 2 bases, with 13 bases left in between. The CDR3 spans 15 residues. Germline loops: CDR1 SGHTA, CDR2 FQGNSA. CDR3 in DNA: TGTGCCAGCAGCCGGGTTGCGGGCCCCTACAATGAGCAGTTCTTC. Amino acids: CASSRVAGPYNEQFF.

A few counts support this clonotype. The chain carries TRBV5-1 and TRBJ1-2; D remains unclear. Trimming took 0 bases from V and 2 from J, leaving 11 bases between them. The CDR3 is 15 amino acids. The germline V gene has CDR1 SGHRS and CDR2 YFSETQ. Here the CDR3 reads CASSLVAAVNYGYTF. The CDR3 DNA reads TGCGCCAGCAGCTTGGTAGCAGCCGTAAACTATGGCTACACCTTC. Combining the CDR3 with reference TRBV5-1 and TRBJ1-2 gives the whole variable domain KAGVTQTPRYLIKTRGQQVTLSCSPISGHRSVSWYQQTPGQGLQFLFEYFSETQRNKGNFPGRFSGRQFSNSRSEMNVSTLELGDSALYLCASSLVAAVNYGYTFGSGTRLTVV.

This clonotype was seen more than once but under ten times. The V and J genes are TRBV11-3 and TRBJ1-2, with 7 bases lining up with TRBD1. The CDR3 length is 12 residues. V lost 4 bases, J lost 8 bases, and 4 bases stayed unmatched. Germline lookup yields CDR1 SGHNT and CDR2 YENEEA. CDR3 DNA: TGTGCCAGCAGCTCTCGACAGGGAGGCTACACCTTC. This sequence encodes CASSSRQGGYTF.

The sample holds a few counts of this clonotype. V usage is TRBV4-3 and J usage is TRBJ1-2; TRBD1 aligns across 7 bases. V dropped 3 bases and J dropped 5; count of bases not matched to a gene: 9. The CDR3 loop spans 15 amino acids. CDR1 and CDR2 from the germline V gene are LGHNA and YSLEER. The chain's CDR3 is CASSQGQQGFYGYTF. CDR3 nucleotides: TGCGCCAGCAGCCAGGGACAGCAGGGGTTTTATGGCTACACCTTC.

In its sample, this clonotype was seen a few times. The chain links TRBV19 to TRBJ2-5; 12 bases line up with TRBD2. CDR3 length equals 16 residues. Germline CDR1 reads LNHDA; CDR2 reads SQIVND (reference sequence). V lost 1 base to trimming and J lost 2 bases; unmatched junction nucleotides: 2. Here the CDR3 reads CASSIGTSGAQETQYF. The CDR3 DNA follows: TGTGCCAGTAGTATAGGGACTAGCGGGGCTCAAGAGACCCAGTACTTC.